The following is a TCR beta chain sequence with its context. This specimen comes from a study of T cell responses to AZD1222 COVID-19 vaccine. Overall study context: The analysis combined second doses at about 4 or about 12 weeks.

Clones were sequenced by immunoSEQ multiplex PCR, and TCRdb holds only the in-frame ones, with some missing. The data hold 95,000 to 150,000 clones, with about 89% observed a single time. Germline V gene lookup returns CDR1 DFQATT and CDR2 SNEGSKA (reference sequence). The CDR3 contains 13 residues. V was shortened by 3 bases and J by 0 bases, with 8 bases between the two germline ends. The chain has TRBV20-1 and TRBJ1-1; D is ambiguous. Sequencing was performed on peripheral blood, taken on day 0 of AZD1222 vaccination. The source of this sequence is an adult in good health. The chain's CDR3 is CSASPQLNTEAFF. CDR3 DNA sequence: TGCAGTGCTAGTCCTCAACTGAACACTGAAGCTTTCTTT.